The sequence of this T cell receptor beta chain was determined in a study of T cell clones after liver transplantation (dated by TCRdb to between 2017 and 2020). At the level of the whole study: The samples were obtained from ITN030ST, a randomized trial that attempted immunosuppression withdrawal within 2 years after liver transplantation. Donor-reactive T cell clones were identified using TCRbeta sequencing after a pre-transplant mixed lymphocyte reaction and were then followed in post-transplant blood. As an antigen-independent comparator for donor-reactive sequences, third party-reactive TCRbeta sequences were also identified from pre-transplant MLRs. Three of the eight recipients were HCV-positive; the others were transplanted for non-autoimmune, non-viral indications. Subjects received no induction therapy and standard immunosuppression until randomization at 12-24 months post-transplant. Tolerance meant complete immunosuppression withdrawal for at least one year without liver enzymes rising beyond twice the upper limit of normal. Blood samples were collected pre-transplant, pre-randomization before withdrawal, and post-randomization after either complete withdrawal or failed withdrawal. Of the 8 liver transplant recipients making up the studied cohort, 3 were classified as tolerant and 5 as non-tolerant. General findings and caveats noted by the study authors: A significant post-transplant decrease in circulating donor-reactive CD4 TCRbeta sequences was observed in 5 of 8 subjects, irrespective of tolerance or HCV status. In two subjects, low numbers of available donor cells limited the measurable donor-reactive repertoire. Because allograft tissue specimens were not available, migration of donor-reactive T cells into the graft, rather than deletion, may have occurred. When repertoire turnover was taken into account, detection of donor-reactive sequences was significantly reduced in 7 of 8 subjects for CD4 and in 8 of 8 subjects for CD8. Conclusions were preliminary, limited by small, heterogeneous patient numbers and non-standardized post-transplant time points. Donor-reactive sequences decreased more than third party-reactive sequences, which suggests partial antigen-specific deletion that was not related to withdrawal success.

Thawed unstimulated PBMCs were stained for CD3, CD4 and CD8 and FACS-sorted into CD3+CD4+ and CD3+CD8+ populations. Each of the 8 studied subjects was randomized to immunosuppression withdrawal. Genomic DNA was isolated with the Qiagen DNeasy Blood and Tissue Kit. Using immunoSEQ, frozen genomic DNA was subjected to high-throughput TCRbeta CDR3 sequencing, a process that included PCR amplification, mapping, bias correction and internal controls. The paper's data handling went like this. Productive rearrangements were kept, and unique TCRbeta sequences were defined by CDR3 nucleotide sequence plus V and J gene. Donor-reactive sequences required at least 5-fold expansion in CFSE-low cells versus unstimulated pre-transplant cells and at least 0.01% frequency. Minimum frequency thresholds were set for each subject on the basis of the unstimulated sample with the lowest template count, so that a detection power of at least 90% was ensured. Jensen-Shannon divergence between the top 1000 TCRbeta sequences after and before transplant was used to measure repertoire turnover. Changes in detection of donor-reactive sequences were assessed with two-sided Fisher's exact tests. The table comes from immuneACCESS by way of TCRdb, which keeps in-frame sequences with V and J called. Part of the clones is missing from these tables; in studies checked, under half for an unresolved V gene and the rest for unknown reasons. V and J calls and clone size are copied from that table; D and trimming were computed from the DNA. The sample includes about 21,000 clones, with approximately 93% observed a single time. 25% of the sample is taken by the ten largest.

Comment on this clone: Its recognized antigen is unknown. No qualities accompany the bases; no much larger clone lies one base away. Other DNA sequences within the sample encode an identical CDR3.

The CDR3 spans 13 residues, from the cysteine through the phenylalanine. The sequence is cut down to CDR3 DNA, 39 bases in frame from base 1. The germline V gene supplies CDR1 SGHVS and CDR2 FNYEAQ. The V and J ends are trimmed by 5 bases and 3 bases, leaving 11 bases between them. The receptor was derived from a human patient who received a liver transplant. Post transplant, some T cells may arise from the graft donor. The rearranged segments are TRBV7-6 and TRBJ2-7; the D gene is not confidently resolved. Sequenced material: CD8+ T cells from blood, taken approximately 25 months after liver transplant. Read as DNA, the sequence is TGTGCCAGCAGCCCCGGGCCCAACTACGAGCAGTACTTC. This yields the protein CASSPGPNYEQYF.